This T cell receptor (beta chain) was recovered during a study of cytomegalovirus exposure and HLA in healthy donors. Overall study findings and caveats: Prediction of most subjects' HLA-A and HLA-B alleles by TCR beta sequences was reportedly accurate. An analysis done earlier found most TCR beta V segments productive about 90% or about 30% of the time. In a later analysis, V- and J-gene trimming of beta chains associated with a DCLRE1C missense variant, replicated independently.

On this clone: Its antigen is not known.

The primer mix had 60 Vbeta and 13 Jbeta primers. Produced via immunoSEQ multiplex PCR; TCRdb's table is partial and in-frame only. The table lists under 200,000 clones, more than 60% of them singletons. Germline lookup yields CDR1 MRHNA and CDR2 SNTAGT. Trimming stripped 5 bases from V and 6 bases from J, with 11 bases between. The CDR3 has 13 amino acids. This clonotype originated in a male donor in good health and CMV-seronegative. The V and J genes are TRBV6-4 and TRBJ2-1; D unresolved. Sequenced: PBMCs. The DNA of the CDR3 is TGTGCCAGCAGTACCGACCCGGGCAATGAGCAGTTCTTC. This translates into CASSTDPGNEQFF.